These 25 T cell receptor beta chains were all obtained from the same sample, sequenced in a study of T-cell reconstitution after alpha-beta-depleted transplantation in children. Unique molecular identifiers tagged the TCRbeta library. TCRdb reprocessed the PCR reads via MiXCR and lists one record per CDR3 protein. This table holds over 550,000 distinct CDR3 sequences, about 11% found once. Sequenced here: PBMCs from the stem cell graft donor, sampled from the stem cell graft. The origin of the receptors is a human donor who donated a stem cell graft to a child with acute myeloid leukemia.

As concerns this clonotype: A read error may account for a junction end that differs from germline. The chain employs TRBV30 and TRBJ1-3; TRBD1 is a possible D gene (5 bases). CDR1 and CDR2 (germline): GTSNPN, SVGIG (reference sequence). The CDR3 is 10 residues long. The CDR3 region is CAWSGRGLSF. CDR3 sequence (DNA): TGTGCCTGGAGTGGCCGGGGCCTATCCTTT. Full variable domain (remainder filled in from reference TRBV30 and TRBJ1-3): SQTIHQWPATLVQPVGSPLSLECTVEGTSNPNLYWYRQAAGRGLQLLFYSVGIGQISSEVPQNLSASRPQDRQFILSSKKLLLSDSGFYLCAWSGRGLSFGEGSWLTVV.

The chain couples TRBV20-1 to TRBJ1-2; D ambiguous. CDR3 length: 15 residues. Germline loops: CDR1 DFQATT, CDR2 SNEGSKA (reference sequence). V lost 0 bases to trimming and J lost 0 bases, with 11 bases between them. The CDR3 sequence: CSARDLPQANYGYTF. DNA for the CDR3: TGCAGTGCTAGAGATTTACCTCAGGCTAACTATGGCTACACCTTC.

The chain links TRBV7-2 to TRBJ2-5; 12 bases map to TRBD2. The V gene's germline CDR1 is SGHTA and CDR2 FQGNSA. This CDR3 comprises 15 residues. The V segment lost 6 bases and the J segment 4 bases; nucleotides outside the gene matches: 6. CDR3 residues: CASRVTSGSSETQYF. The CDR3 DNA is TGTGCCAGCAGGGTGACTAGCGGGAGCTCAGAGACCCAGTACTTC.

The CDR3 bases are TGTGCCACCTCTCAGCGGGAGAAATCCGGGGAGCTGTTTTTT. Translation gives CATSQREKSGELFF. V is TRBV24-1 and J is TRBJ2-2, with 8 bases that match TRBD2. Trimming took 9 bases from V and 6 from J; bases not matched to a gene: 8. This CDR3 region has 14 residues. The V gene's germline CDR1 is KGHDR and CDR2 SFDVKD.

This clonotype was recorded many times. The chain links TRBV7-2 to TRBJ2-5, with D uncertain. V was pared by 2 bases and J by 1 base, with 11 bases between. Germline values: CDR1 SGHTA, CDR2 FQGNSA. The CDR3 has 15 amino acids. The DNA of the CDR3 is TGTGCCAGCAGCTTAACCGGTCTACTCCAAGAGACCCAGTACTTC. This sequence encodes CASSLTGLLQETQYF.

J is TRBJ2-1 and V is TRBV28; D remains unclear. This CDR3 region has 12 residues. The germline V gene has CDR1 MDHEN and CDR2 SYDVKM. V was clipped by 4 bases and J by 10 bases, with 11 bases between them. As DNA, the CDR3 is TGTGCCAGCAGTTCCTCTATCCGGGAGCAGTTCTTC. Translated: CASSSSIREQFF.

This sequence joins TRBV12-3 or TRBV12-4 and TRBJ2-1; 16 bases agree with TRBD2. The CDR3 contains 15 residues. The V segment lost 5 bases and the J segment 10 bases; nucleotides outside the gene matches: 5. CDR3 region: CASSNSGLAGGEQFF. The DNA for the CDR3 is TGTGCCAGCAGTAACTCGGGACTAGCGGGAGGGGAGCAGTTCTTC.

This clonotype was seen a handful of times. The chain links TRBV7-2 to TRBJ1-6; 10 nucleotides agree with TRBD1. CDR3 length: 15 amino acids. The germline V gene encodes CDR1 SGHTA and CDR2 FQGNSA. After removal of 5 bases from V and 7 bases from J, the junction contained 5 bases not matched to a gene. The CDR3 reads CASSGRTGGNSPLHF. The CDR3, as DNA: TGTGCCAGCAGCGGGCGGACAGGGGGAAATTCACCCCTCCACTTT.

This clonotype was seen at least ten times. The CDR3 DNA is TGTGCCAGCAGTTCGCAGGTGGAAAATGAGCAGTTCTTC. This gives the protein CASSSQVENEQFF. The V call is TRBV12-3 or TRBV12-4, the J call TRBJ2-1; D is unclear. Trimming left V 4 bases short and J 7 bases short, with 11 bases between. The CDR3 runs to 13 residues.

There are a few counts of this clonotype. V and J are TRBV6-5 and TRBJ2-3, with 7 bases lining up with TRBD1. Trimming cost V 2 bases and J 2 bases; bases outside gene matches: 10. The CDR3 is 17 residues long. Germline values: CDR1 MNHEY, CDR2 SVGAGI. CDR3 region: CASSYGRTGRLTDTQYF. In DNA form, the CDR3 reads TGTGCCAGCAGTTACGGTAGGACAGGACGCCTCACAGATACGCAGTATTTT.

Concerning this clonotype: With a much larger clone just one base away, this may be a read error. This sequence joins TRBV30 and TRBJ1-4; no firm D call. The germline CDR1 and CDR2 sequences are GTSNPN and SVGIG (reference sequence). The CDR3 is 15 residues long. V was cut by 0 bases and J by 9 bases, with 17 bases left in between. Written as DNA, the CDR3 is TGTGCCTGGAGTGTGGCGGCGATTAGGGATAAAAAACTGTTTTTT. Translating it yields CAWSVAAIRDKKLFF.

This clonotype appeared a few times. J is TRBJ2-2 and V is TRBV12-3 or TRBV12-4, with 7 bases fitting TRBD1. V was pared by 4 bases and J by 5 bases, with 7 bases of the junction left unmatched. CDR3 length: 15 residues. The CDR3 loop is CASSSEQGLTGELFF. The CDR3, as DNA: TGTGCCAGCAGTTCCGAACAGGGGCTGACCGGGGAGCTGTTTTTT.

This clonotype was recorded at least ten times. This sequence joins TRBV7-9 and TRBJ1-1; D gene uncertain. This CDR3 is 11 amino acids long. In germline, CDR1 is SEHNR, CDR2 FQNEAQ (reference sequence). The V end was cut by 5 bases, the J end by 7 bases, with 8 bases between. This chain's CDR3 is CASSPGDEAFF. The CDR3 DNA follows: TGTGCCAGCAGCCCCGGGGATGAAGCTTTCTTT.

This clonotype was picked up many times. The chain carries TRBV7-2 and TRBJ2-7; TRBD1 aligns across 9 bases. V gave up 5 bases and J gave up 5 bases; unmatched junction bases: 7. This CDR3 is built from 14 residues. CDR1 is SGHTA, CDR2 FQGNSA, per germline. Written as DNA, the CDR3 is TGTGCCAGCAGCGAACGGACAGGGGACCACGAGCAGTACTTC. Amino acid sequence: CASSERTGDHEQYF.

The table lists this clonotype with a few counts. The V call is TRBV28, the J call TRBJ2-1; D gene unclear. The CDR3 has 15 residues. Trimming pared 6 bases from V and 4 bases from J, leaving 16 bases between. Germline CDR1 MDHEN, CDR2 SYDVKM. CDR3 region: CASRALGIFYNEQFF. CDR3 bases: TGTGCCAGCAGAGCCCTAGGGATCTTTTACAATGAGCAGTTCTTC.

This clonotype was detected ten times or more. CDR3 nucleotides: TGCAGCGTTGAAGATCCCTCTATGGCTAGCGGGAAAATTGAGCAGTTCTTC. This encodes CSVEDPSMASGKIEQFF. V and J are TRBV29-1 and TRBJ2-1, with 9 bases lining up with TRBD2. The V gene end was trimmed by 0 bases and the J gene end by 9 bases; junction bases not matched to a gene: 15. In germline, CDR1 is SQVTM, CDR2 ANQGSEA. The CDR3 runs to 17 residues.

This clonotype was observed a handful of times. The J gene is TRBJ2-1, the V gene TRBV6-2 or TRBV6-3; no reliable D call. The CDR3 extends over 12 amino acids. The germline CDR1 and CDR2 sequences are MNHEY and SVGEGT. Trimming shortened V by 2 bases and J by 7 bases, and 6 bases separated the two germline ends. The CDR3 loop is CASSYRSNEQFF. CDR3 bases: TGTGCCAGCAGTTACCGATCGAATGAGCAGTTCTTC.

This clonotype came up many times. V usage is TRBV20-1 and J usage is TRBJ1-6, with D unresolved. The CDR3 is 11 residues long. The germline V gene encodes CDR1 DFQATT and CDR2 SNEGSKA (reference sequence). V was clipped by 6 bases and J by 12 bases, with 12 bases between them. The DNA for the CDR3 is TGCAGTGCCCGACCCTGGCTACCCCTCCACTTT. Translation gives CSARPWLPLHF.

This clonotype occurred a few times. The chain has TRBV20-1 and TRBJ2-7, with 7 bases lining up with TRBD2. This CDR3 region has 12 residues. The V and J ends lost 1 base and 3 bases, in that order; junction bases with no gene match: 0. Germline V gene sequence: CDR1 DFQATT, CDR2 SNEGSKA (reference sequence). Written as DNA, the CDR3 is TGCAGTGCTAGAGGGGACTACTACGAGCAGTACTTC. Its protein is CSARGDYYEQYF.

As concerns this clonotype: At one end, the junction sequence differs from germline, possibly due to a read error. V is TRBV4-3 and J is TRBJ2-1; 7 nucleotides match TRBD1. The CDR3 is made up of 20 amino acids. Per germline, CDR1 LGHNA and CDR2 YSLEER. This chain's CDR3 is CASSQDLSPSRDRLGNEQFF. The DNA of the CDR3 is TGCGCCAGCAGTCAAGATCTCTCCCCCTCAAGGGACAGACTGGGGAATGAGCAGTTCTTC.

This clonotype was recorded a few times. V and J are TRBV6-1 and TRBJ2-1, with 7 bases that match TRBD2. Germline CDR1 is MNHNS and CDR2 is SASEGT. Losses at the gene ends were 5 bases for V and 9 bases for J; bases not matched to a gene: 13. CDR3 size: 15 residues. The CDR3 DNA follows: TGTGCCAGCAGTCCTACGGGAGGCGTGGGGATTGAGCAGTTCTTC. This codes for CASSPTGGVGIEQFF.

The J gene is TRBJ2-2, the V gene TRBV5-1; no reliable D call. Germline lookup yields CDR1 SGHRS and CDR2 YFSETQ. V lost 0 bases and J lost 7, with 10 bases in between. The CDR3 runs 14 residues. This CDR3 is CASSLEAQIGELFF. In nucleotides, the CDR3 is TGCGCCAGCAGCTTGGAGGCTCAGATCGGGGAGCTGTTTTTT.

The chain recombines TRBV30 with TRBJ2-1; tentative D call: TRBD1 (5 bases). Germline V lookup: CDR1 GTSNPN, CDR2 SVGIG (reference sequence). The CDR3 is made up of 12 amino acids. Trimming shortened V by 6 bases and J by 5 bases, and 11 bases separated the two germline ends. CDR3 in amino acids: CACGRTNNEQFF. The DNA for the CDR3 is TGTGCCTGCGGTCGGACAAACAATGAGCAGTTCTTC.

The table lists this clonotype with a few counts. V gene TRBV4-1 combines with J gene TRBJ2-3, with 10 bases lining up with TRBD1. After removal of 1 base from V and 4 bases from J, the junction contained 8 bases not matched to a gene. The CDR3 is made up of 17 amino acids. Per germline, CDR1 MGHRA and CDR2 YSYEKL. The CDR3 loop is CASSQGGTGAYADTQYF. The CDR3 coding sequence is TGCGCCAGCAGCCAAGGAGGGACAGGGGCGTACGCAGATACGCAGTATTTT.

The chain couples TRBV5-1 to TRBJ2-6; 7 bases match TRBD1. Looked up from germline, CDR1 is SGHRS and CDR2 is YFSETQ. Losses at the gene ends were 3 bases for V and 3 bases for J; bases not matched to a gene: 9. CDR3 size: 17 residues. The CDR3 coding sequence is TGCGCCAGCAGCTGGACAGGCTTAACTGATGGGGCCAACGTCCTGACTTTC. Amino acids: CASSWTGLTDGANVLTF.